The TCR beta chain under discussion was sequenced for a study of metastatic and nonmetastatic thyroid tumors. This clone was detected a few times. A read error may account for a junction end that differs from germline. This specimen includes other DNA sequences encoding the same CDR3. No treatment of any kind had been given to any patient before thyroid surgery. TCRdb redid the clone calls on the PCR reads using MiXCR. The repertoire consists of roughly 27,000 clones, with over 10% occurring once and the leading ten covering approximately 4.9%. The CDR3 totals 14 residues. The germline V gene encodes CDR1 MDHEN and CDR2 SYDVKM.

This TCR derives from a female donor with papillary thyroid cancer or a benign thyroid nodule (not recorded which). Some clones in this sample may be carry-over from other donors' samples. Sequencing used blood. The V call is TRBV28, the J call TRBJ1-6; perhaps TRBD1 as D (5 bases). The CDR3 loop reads CASTGGGIDSPLHF. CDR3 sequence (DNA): TGTGCCAGTACGGGGGGAGGAATAGACTCACCCCTCCACTTC.